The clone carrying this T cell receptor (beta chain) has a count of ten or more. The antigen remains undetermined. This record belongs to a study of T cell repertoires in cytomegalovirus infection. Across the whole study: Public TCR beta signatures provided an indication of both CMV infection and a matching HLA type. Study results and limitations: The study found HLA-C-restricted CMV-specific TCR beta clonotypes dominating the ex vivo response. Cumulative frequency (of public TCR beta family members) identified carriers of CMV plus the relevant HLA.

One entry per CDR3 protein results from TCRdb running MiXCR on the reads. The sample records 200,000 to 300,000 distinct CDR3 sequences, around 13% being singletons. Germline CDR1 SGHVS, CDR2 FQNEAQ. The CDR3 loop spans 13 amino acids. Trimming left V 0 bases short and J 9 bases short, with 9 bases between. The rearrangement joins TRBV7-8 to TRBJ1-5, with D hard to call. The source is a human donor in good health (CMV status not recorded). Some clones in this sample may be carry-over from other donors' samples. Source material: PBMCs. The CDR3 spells CASSLADLRPQHF. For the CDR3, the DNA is TGTGCCAGCAGCTTAGCGGACTTGAGGCCCCAGCATTTT.